This T cell receptor (beta chain) came from a study of T cell repertoires in cytomegalovirus infection. To note about this clonotype: Its antigen is not identified.

From germline, CDR1 is KGHDR and CDR2 SFDVKD. Trimming removed 1 base at V and 4 bases at J, with 6 bases between. CDR3 length: 14 residues. TCRdb re-derived calls from the reads in MiXCR, one entry per CDR3 protein. The profile covers approximately 990,000 distinct CDR3 sequences, with roughly 30% appearing a single time and 10% to 15% taken by the ten largest. The rearrangement joins TRBV24-1 to TRBJ2-2; D not resolved. This specimen was cultured CD8+ T cells from PBMCs, taken from culture after CMV antigen stimulation. The receptor comes from a human donor in good health (CMV status not recorded). Some clones in this sample may be carry-over from other donors' samples. The CDR3 bases are TGTGCCACCAGTGATTTCCCTAGCACCGGGGAGCTGTTTTTT. Translating gives CATSDFPSTGELFF.